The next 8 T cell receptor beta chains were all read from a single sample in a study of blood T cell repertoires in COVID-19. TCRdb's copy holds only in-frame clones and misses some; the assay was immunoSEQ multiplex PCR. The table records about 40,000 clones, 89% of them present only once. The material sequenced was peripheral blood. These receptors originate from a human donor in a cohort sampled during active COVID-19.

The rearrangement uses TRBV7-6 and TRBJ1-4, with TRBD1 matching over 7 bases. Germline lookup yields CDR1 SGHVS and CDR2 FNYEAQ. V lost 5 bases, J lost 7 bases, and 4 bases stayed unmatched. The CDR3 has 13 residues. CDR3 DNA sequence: TGTGCCAGCAGCGCCAACAGGGGTGAAAAACTGTTTTTT. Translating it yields CASSANRGEKLFF.

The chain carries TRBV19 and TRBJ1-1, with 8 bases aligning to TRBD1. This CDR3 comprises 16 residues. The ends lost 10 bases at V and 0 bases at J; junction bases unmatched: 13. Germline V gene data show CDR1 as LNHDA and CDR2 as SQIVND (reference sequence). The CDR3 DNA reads TGTGCCACCCGGACAGGGAGTAGTATCGTGAACACTGAAGCTTTCTTT. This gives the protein CATRTGSSIVNTEAFF. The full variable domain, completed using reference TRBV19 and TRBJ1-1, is DGGITQSPKYLFRKEGQNVTLSCEQNLNHDAMYWYRQDPGQGLRLIYYSQIVNDFQKGDIAEGYSVSREKKESFPLTVTSAQKNPTAFYLCATRTGSSIVNTEAFFGQGTRLTVV.

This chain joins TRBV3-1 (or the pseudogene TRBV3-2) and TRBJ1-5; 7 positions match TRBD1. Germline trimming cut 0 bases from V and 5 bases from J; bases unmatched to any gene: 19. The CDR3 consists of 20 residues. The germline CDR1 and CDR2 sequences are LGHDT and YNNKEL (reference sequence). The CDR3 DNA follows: TGTGCCAGCAGCCAAGAAGGTCCATGGACGGCGACAGGGAGGTATCAGCCCCAGCATTTT. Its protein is CASSQEGPWTATGRYQPQHF.

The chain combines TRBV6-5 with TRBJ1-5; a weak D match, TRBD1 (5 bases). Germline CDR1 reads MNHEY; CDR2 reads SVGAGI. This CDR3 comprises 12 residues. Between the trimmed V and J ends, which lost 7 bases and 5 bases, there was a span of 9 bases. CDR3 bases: TGTGCCAGCAAGACAGACTATCAGCCCCAGCATTTT. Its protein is CASKTDYQPQHF.

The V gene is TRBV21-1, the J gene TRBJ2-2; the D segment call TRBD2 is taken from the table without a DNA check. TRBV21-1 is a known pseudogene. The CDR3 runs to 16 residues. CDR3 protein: CASSKGREVNTGELFF. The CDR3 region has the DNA TGTGCCAGCAGCAAAGGCAGGGAGGTGAACACCGGGGAGCTGTTTTTT.

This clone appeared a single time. CDR3 residues: CASSYRVGYGYTF. The CDR3 region has the DNA TGTGCCAGCAGTTACAGGGTAGGCTATGGCTACACCTTC. The V and J genes are TRBV2 and TRBJ1-2, with D perhaps TRBD1 (6 bases). Trimming shortened V by 5 bases and J by 4 bases, and 11 bases separated the two germline ends. Germline V lookup: CDR1 SNHLY, CDR2 FYNNEI. The CDR3 contains 13 residues.

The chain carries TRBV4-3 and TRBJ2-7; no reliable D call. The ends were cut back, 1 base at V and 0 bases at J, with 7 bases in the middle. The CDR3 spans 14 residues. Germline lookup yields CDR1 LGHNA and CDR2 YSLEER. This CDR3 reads CASSQGAGSYEQYF. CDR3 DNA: TGCGCCAGCAGCCAAGGCGCCGGCTCCTACGAGCAGTACTTC.

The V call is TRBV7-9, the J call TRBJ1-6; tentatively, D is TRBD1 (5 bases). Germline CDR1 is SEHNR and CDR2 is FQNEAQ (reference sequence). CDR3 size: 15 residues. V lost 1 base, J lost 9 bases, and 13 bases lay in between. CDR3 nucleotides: TGTGCCAGCAGCTTAGGGGGCGCGGTGGGTTCACCCCTCCACTTT. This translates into CASSLGGAVGSPLHF.